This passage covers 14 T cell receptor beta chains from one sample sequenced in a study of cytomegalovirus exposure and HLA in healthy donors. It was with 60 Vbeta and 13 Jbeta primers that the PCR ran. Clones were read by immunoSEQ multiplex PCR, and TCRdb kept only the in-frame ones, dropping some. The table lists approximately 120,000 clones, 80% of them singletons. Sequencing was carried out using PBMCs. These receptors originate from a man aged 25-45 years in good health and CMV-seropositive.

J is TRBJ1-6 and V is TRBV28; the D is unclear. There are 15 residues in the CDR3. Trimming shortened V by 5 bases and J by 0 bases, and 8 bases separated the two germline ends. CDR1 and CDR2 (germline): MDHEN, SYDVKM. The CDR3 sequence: CASSERSSYNSPLHF. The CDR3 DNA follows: TGTGCCAGCAGTGAGAGGAGCTCCTATAATTCACCCCTCCACTTT.

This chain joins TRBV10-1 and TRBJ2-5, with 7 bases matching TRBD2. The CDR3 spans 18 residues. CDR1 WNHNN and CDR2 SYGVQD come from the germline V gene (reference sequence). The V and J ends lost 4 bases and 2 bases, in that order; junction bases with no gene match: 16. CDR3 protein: CASSGTPGASGAQETQYF. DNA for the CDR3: TGCGCCAGCAGTGGGACCCCCGGGGCTAGCGGAGCACAAGAGACCCAGTACTTC.

Written as DNA, the CDR3 is TGTGCCAGCAGCTCCGGACTGGGATCTAACTATGGCTACACCTTC. It yields the protein CASSSGLGSNYGYTF. The gene calls are TRBV5-6 and TRBJ1-2, with D uncertain. The germline V gene has CDR1 SGHDT and CDR2 YYEEEE. Trimming took off 3 bases at V and 0 bases at J, with 12 bases between the two ends. The CDR3 contains 15 residues. The full variable domain, rest sourced from reference TRBV5-6 and TRBJ1-2, is DAGVTQSPTHLIKTRGQQVTLRCSPKSGHDTVSWYQQALGQGPQFIFQYYEEEERQRGNFPDRFSGHQFPNYSSELNVNALLLGDSALYLCASSSGLGSNYGYTFGSGTRLTVV.

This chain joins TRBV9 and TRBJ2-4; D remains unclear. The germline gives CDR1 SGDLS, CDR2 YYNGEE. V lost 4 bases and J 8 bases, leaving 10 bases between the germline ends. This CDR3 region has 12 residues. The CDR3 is CASSPNEDIQYF. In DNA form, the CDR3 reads TGTGCCAGCAGCCCCAATGAGGACATTCAGTACTTC.

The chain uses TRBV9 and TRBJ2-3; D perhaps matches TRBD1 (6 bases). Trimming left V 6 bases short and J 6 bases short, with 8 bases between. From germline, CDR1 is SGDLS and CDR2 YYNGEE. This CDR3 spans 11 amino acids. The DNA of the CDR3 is TGTGCCAGCACCCAGGGGGATACGCAGTATTTT. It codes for CASTQGDTQYF.

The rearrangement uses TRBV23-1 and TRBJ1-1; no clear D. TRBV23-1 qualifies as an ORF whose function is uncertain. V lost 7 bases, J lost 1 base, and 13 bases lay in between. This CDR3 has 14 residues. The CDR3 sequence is CASMPPHPNTEAFF. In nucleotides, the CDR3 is TGCGCCAGCATGCCACCACATCCGAACACTGAAGCTTTCTTT.

CDR3 region: CASSLTGTNNYGYTF. In DNA form, the CDR3 reads TGCGCCAGCAGCTTGACCGGGACAAATAACTATGGCTACACCTTC. The V and J genes are TRBV5-1 and TRBJ1-2; tentative D call: TRBD1 (6 bases). V lost 1 base and J 1 base, leaving 11 bases between the germline ends. Germline lookup yields CDR1 SGHRS and CDR2 YFSETQ. There are 15 residues in the CDR3.

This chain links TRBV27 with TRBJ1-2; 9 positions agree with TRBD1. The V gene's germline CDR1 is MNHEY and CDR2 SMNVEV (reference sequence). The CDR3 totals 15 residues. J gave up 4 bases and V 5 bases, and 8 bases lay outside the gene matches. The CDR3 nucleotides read TGTGCCAGCAGTCCTGGACAGGGGATGGGCTATGGCTACACCTTC. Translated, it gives CASSPGQGMGYGYTF.

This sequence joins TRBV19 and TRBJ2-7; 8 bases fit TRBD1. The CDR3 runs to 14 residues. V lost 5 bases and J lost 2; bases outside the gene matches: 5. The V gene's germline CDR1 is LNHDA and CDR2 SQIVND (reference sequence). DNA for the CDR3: TGTGCCAGTAGTCCATACAGGGGGACCTACGAGCAGTACTTC. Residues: CASSPYRGTYEQYF.

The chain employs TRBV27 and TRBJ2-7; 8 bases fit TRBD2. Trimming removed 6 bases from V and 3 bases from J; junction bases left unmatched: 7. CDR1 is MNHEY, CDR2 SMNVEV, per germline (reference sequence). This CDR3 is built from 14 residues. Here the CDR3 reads CASSYNGRGYEQYF. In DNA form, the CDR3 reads TGTGCCAGCAGCTACAACGGGAGGGGCTACGAGCAGTACTTC.

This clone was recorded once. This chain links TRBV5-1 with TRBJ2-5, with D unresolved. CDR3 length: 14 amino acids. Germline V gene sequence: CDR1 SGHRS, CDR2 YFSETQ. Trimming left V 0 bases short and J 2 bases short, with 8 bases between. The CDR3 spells CASSLGSGQETQYF. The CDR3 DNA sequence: TGCGCCAGCAGCTTGGGGTCAGGTCAAGAGACCCAGTACTTC.

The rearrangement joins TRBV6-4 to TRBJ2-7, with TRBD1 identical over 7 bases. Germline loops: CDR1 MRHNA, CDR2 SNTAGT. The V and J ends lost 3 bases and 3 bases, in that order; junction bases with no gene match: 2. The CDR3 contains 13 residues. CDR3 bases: TGTGCCAGCAGTGAGCACAGGGGCTACGAGCAGTACTTC. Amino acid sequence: CASSEHRGYEQYF.

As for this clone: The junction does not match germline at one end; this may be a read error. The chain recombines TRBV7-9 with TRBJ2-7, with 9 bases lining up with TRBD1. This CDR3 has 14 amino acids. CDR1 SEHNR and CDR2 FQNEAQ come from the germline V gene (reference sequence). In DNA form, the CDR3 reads TGTGCCAGCAGCTTAACTTCAGGGACAGGGATTTTGGACTTC. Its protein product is CASSLTSGTGILDF. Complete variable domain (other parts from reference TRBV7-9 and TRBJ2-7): DTGVSQNPRHKITKRGQNVTFRCDPISEHNRLYWYRQTLGQGPEFLTYFQNEAQLEKSRLLSDRFSAERPKGSFSTLEIQRTEQGDSAMYLCASSLTSGTGILDFGPGTRLTVT.

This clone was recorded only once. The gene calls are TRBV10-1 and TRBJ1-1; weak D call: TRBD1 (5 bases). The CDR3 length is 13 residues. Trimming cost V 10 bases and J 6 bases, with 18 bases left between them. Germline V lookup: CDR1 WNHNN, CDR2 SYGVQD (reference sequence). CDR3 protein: CATSDHRSAEAFF. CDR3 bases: TGCGCCACCTCAGACCACAGGTCCGCTGAAGCTTTCTTT.